A selection of T cell receptor beta chains follows, all from one sample in a study of graft-versus-host responses after intestinal transplantation. This table comes from immunoSEQ multiplex PCR, and its TCRdb copy is limited to in-frame clones, with some not included. The table lists 35,000 to 45,000 clones, 85% to 95% of them singletons. The specimen was PBMCs, collected roughly 780 days after intestinal transplantation. These receptors came from a human patient who received an intestinal transplant, so some T cells may come from the graft donor. The CDR3 runs from the conserved cysteine through the conserved F or W. A D gene is named only where the DNA matches it firmly. Only some rows state a clone size, as once, few, many or a class for expanded clones.

>TRBV9|TRBJ2-2|NA|NA
TGTGCCAGCAGCCCACTAGAGGGCTGGTCCGGGGAGCTGTTTTTT
CASSPLEGWSGELFF
>TRBV19|TRBJ1-6|NA|NA
TGTGCCAGTAGTACCCGCACAGGGTATAATTCACCCCTCCACTTT
CASSTRTGYNSPLHF
>TRBV7-7|TRBJ2-5|NA|NA
TGTGCCAGCAGCTCGGGCCCTACCCCAGAGACCCAGTACTTC
CASSSGPTPETQYF
>TRBV6-1|TRBJ1-4|NA|NA
TGTGCCAGCAGGGAAAGACACATTAATGAAAAACTGTTTTTT
CASRERHINEKLFF
>TRBV19|TRBJ2-7|NA|NA
TGTGCCAGTAGTATCAGGGGGGGCGTAGACGAGCAGTACTTC
CASSIRGGVDEQYF
>TRBV6-1|TRBJ2-1|TRBD1|NA
TGTGCCAGCAGTCCCGGGACAGGGGCCTACAATGAGCAGTTCTTC
CASSPGTGAYNEQFF
>TRBV9|TRBJ1-2|TRBD1|once
TGTGCCAGCAGCGTAAGACCCACGGGACAGGGTATAAACTATGGCTACACCTTC
CASSVRPTGQGINYGYTF
>TRBV6-5|TRBJ2-1|NA|NA
TGTGCCAGCAGTTACTTCGGCAGCTCCTACAATGAGCAGTTCTTC
CASSYFGSSYNEQFF
>TRBV9|TRBJ1-3|TRBD1|NA
TGTGCCAGCAGCGTACAGGGGGCTGGAAACACCATATATTTT
CASSVQGAGNTIYF
>TRBV19|TRBJ1-2|NA|NA
TGTGCCAGTAGTAACGCAGGGCACTATGGCTACACCTTC
CASSNAGHYGYTF
>TRBV15|TRBJ1-2|NA|NA
TGTGCCACCAGCAGAGTGTTTGGGGATCACTATGGCTACACCTTC
CATSRVFGDHYGYTF
>TRBV6-5|TRBJ1-6|NA|NA
TGTGCCAGCACTCCGGGACCACGGATTTCACCCCTCCACTTT
CASTPGPRISPLHF
>TRBV29-1|TRBJ2-2|NA|NA
TGCAGCGGTCAGGGAGCATCCGGGGAGCTGTTTTTT
CSGQGASGELFF
>TRBV5-4|TRBJ2-5|NA|once
TGTGCCAGCAGCTTGGGGGTAGCCAGTCAAGAGACCCAGTACTTC
CASSLGVASQETQYF
>TRBV11-2|TRBJ2-3|NA|NA
TGTGCCAGCAGCTTAGTGGCAGATACGCAGTATTTT
CASSLVADTQYF
>TRBV12-5|TRBJ1-5|NA|NA
TGTGCTAGTGGTTTGGCGGGGGGGCTCGAGCAGCCCCAGCATTTT
CASGLAGGLEQPQHF
>TRBV29-1|TRBJ2-3|NA|NA
TGCAGCGTTGATGGGCGTAGTACAGATACGCAGTATTTT
CSVDGRSTDTQYF
>TRBV5-4|TRBJ2-7|TRBD1|NA
TGTGCCAGCAGCCTAGGGACAGGGGGCTATGATGAGCAGTACTTC
CASSLGTGGYDEQYF
>TRBV12-5|TRBJ2-3|NA|once
TGTGCTAGTGGTTTGGTGACTGCTTACACAGATACGCAGTATTTT
CASGLVTAYTDTQYF
>TRBV5-6|TRBJ2-5|NA|once
TGTGCCAGCAGCTTGGAAGGAGGTAGGGGGCAAGAGACCCAGTACTTC
CASSLEGGRGQETQYF
>TRBV18|TRBJ1-3|NA|NA
TGTGCCAGCTCACCACTGGAGGACCCTGGGGGGACCATATATTTT
CASSPLEDPGGTIYF
>TRBV4-1|TRBJ2-7|NA|once
TGCGCCAGCAGCCAAGATGGCACCCACGAGCAGTACTTC
CASSQDGTHEQYF
>TRBV6-4|TRBJ1-1|NA|NA
TGTGCCAGCAGTGCCCAGGGAGGCACTGAAGCTTTCTTT
CASSAQGGTEAFF
>TRBV4-1|TRBJ2-3|NA|NA
TGCGCCAGCAGCCAAGGTTTTTCCACAGATACGCAGTATTTT
CASSQGFSTDTQYF
>TRBV19|TRBJ2-7|NA|once
TGTGCCAGTAGCCTCACGGTAGCGGTAACTCCCTGGAACTCCGAGCAGTACTTC
CASSLTVAVTPWNSEQYF
>TRBV11-1|TRBJ2-5|NA|NA
TGTGCCAGCAGCTTTAACGAGGGCCAAGAGACCCAGTACTTC
CASSFNEGQETQYF
>TRBV6-5|TRBJ1-6|NA|NA
TGTGCCAGCAGCTTAGAAAATTCACCCCTCCACTTT
CASSLENSPLHF
>TRBV28|TRBJ1-5|TRBD1|NA
TGTGCCAGCATTTCGGCCGAGGGGGCGCCTCAGCCCCAGCATTTT
CASISAEGAPQPQHF